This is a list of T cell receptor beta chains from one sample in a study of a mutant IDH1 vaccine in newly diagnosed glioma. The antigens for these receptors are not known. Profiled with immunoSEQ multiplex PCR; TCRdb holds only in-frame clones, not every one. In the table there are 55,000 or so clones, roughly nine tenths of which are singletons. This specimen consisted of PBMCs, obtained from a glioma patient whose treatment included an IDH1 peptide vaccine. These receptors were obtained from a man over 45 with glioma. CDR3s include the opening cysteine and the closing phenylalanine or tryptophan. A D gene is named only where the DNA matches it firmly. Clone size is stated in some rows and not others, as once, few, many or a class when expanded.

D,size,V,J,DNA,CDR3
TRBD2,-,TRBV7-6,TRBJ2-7,TGTGCCAGCAGCCTAGGTGCTAGCGGGACTTCCTACGAGCAGTACTTC,CASSLGASGTSYEQYF
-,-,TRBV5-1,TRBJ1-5,TGCGCCAGCAGCTTGGTCTCAGGGGGCAATCAGCCCCAGCATTTT,CASSLVSGGNQPQHF
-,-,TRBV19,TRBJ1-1,TGTGCCAGTAGATGGGAGGGTCGCACTGAAGCTTTCTTT,CASRWEGRTEAFF
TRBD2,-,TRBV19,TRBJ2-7,TGTGCCAGTAGTATCAGTAGCGGGGCGGTCGAGCAGTACTTC,CASSISSGAVEQYF
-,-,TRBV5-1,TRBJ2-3,TGCGCCAGCAGCTTGGAGGTTAGCACTAGCACAGATACGCAGTATTTT,CASSLEVSTSTDTQYF
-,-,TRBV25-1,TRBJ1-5,TGTGCCAGCAGTGAAAAGGGCCGCGTTTTTACTAATCAGCCCCAGCATTTT,CASSEKGRVFTNQPQHF
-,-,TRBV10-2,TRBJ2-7,TGCGCCAGCAGATTACAGGGTTCCTACGAGCAGTACTTC,CASRLQGSYEQYF
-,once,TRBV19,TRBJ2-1,TGTGCCAGTAGTATAGGGCCATGGCAGTTCTTC,CASSIGPWQFF
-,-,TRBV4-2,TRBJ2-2,TGTGCCAGCAGCCGCACCCCGTACCGGTCGGGCACCGGGGAGCTGTTTTTT,CASSRTPYRSGTGELFF
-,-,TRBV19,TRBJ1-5,TGTGCCAGCGACCTCTGGGGTACCAATCAGCCCCAGCATTTT,CASDLWGTNQPQHF
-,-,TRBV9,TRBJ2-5,TGTGCCAGCAGCGTAGAGGGCGGGTGGGACCAAGAGACCCAGTACTTC,CASSVEGGWDQETQYF
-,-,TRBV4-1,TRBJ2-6,TGCGCCAGCAGCCAATTGGCAGGGGAGCCCTCTGGGGCCAACGTCCTGACTTTC,CASSQLAGEPSGANVLTF
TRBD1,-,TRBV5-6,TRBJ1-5,TGTGCCAGCAGCTTGCGGGACAGGGGAATTGTCAATCAGCCCCAGCATTTT,CASSLRDRGIVNQPQHF
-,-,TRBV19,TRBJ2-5,TGTGCCACCAGCCGCGGCACCCAAGAGACCCAGTACTTC,CATSRGTQETQYF
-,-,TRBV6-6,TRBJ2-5,TGTGCCAGCAGCCATGCCCGAGAGACCCAGTACTTC,CASSHARETQYF
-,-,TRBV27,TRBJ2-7,TGTGCCAGCAGTCCCAGACACGGGAGCCAATTATACGAGCAGTACTTC,CASSPRHGSQLYEQYF
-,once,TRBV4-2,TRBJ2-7,TGTGCCAGCAGCCCCCTTGGGGACCACTACGAGCAGTACTTC,CASSPLGDHYEQYF
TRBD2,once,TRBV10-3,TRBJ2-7,TGTGCCGCTGGGGGGGGGATCTACGAGCAGTACTTC,CAAGGGIYEQYF
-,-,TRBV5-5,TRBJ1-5,TGTGCCAGCAGCTTGTTTGCCGGTCAGCCCCAGCATTTT,CASSLFAGQPQHF
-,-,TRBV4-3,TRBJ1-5,TGCGCCAGCAGCCAAGGGGGGGGGCAGGCTAACAATCAGCCCCAGCATTTT,CASSQGGGQANNQPQHF
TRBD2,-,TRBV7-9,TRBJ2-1,TGTGCCAGCAGCCCCAAGCGTCTAGCGGGAAGGGGGAAGGGTGAGCAGTTCTTC,CASSPKRLAGRGKGEQFF
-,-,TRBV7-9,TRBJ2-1,TGTGCCAGCAGCCCCCGGGGAGGCAGAGGAACCTACAATGAGCAGTTCTTC,CASSPRGGRGTYNEQFF
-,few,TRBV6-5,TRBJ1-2,TGTGCCAGCAGTTACACAGCTTCTAACTATGGCTACACCTTC,CASSYTASNYGYTF
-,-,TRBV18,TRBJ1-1,TGTGCCAGCTCAGTGTACGACAGAGGTTTGGACGCTTTCTTT,CASSVYDRGLDAFF
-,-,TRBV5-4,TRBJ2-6,TGTGCCAGCAGCTTGGTGGGGTCTGGGGCCAACGTCCTGACTTTC,CASSLVGSGANVLTF
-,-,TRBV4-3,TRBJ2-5,TGCGCCAGCAGCGACTACAACGGGGAGACCCAGTACTTC,CASSDYNGETQYF
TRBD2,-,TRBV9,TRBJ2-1,TGTGCCAGCAGCGTAGGGGTAGCGGGAGGGTTATACAATGAGCAGTTCTTC,CASSVGVAGGLYNEQFF
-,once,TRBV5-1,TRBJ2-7,TGCGCCAGCAGCTTGGCAAGTTGGGGGGCCCGGTACTTC,CASSLASWGARYF
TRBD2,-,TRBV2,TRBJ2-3,TGTGCCAGCAGTACCCAAGCGGGAGGGGCAGATACGCAGTATTTT,CASSTQAGGADTQYF
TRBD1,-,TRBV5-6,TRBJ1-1,TGTGCCAGCAGTCGTCATAAGACAGGGGGGTGGACTGAAGCTTTCTTT,CASSRHKTGGWTEAFF
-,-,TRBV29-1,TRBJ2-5,TGCAGCGTCGGAGGGGGGGCGGAGGAGACCCAGTACTTC,CSVGGGAEETQYF
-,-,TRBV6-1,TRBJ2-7,TGTGCCAGCAGCAGGAATTTCGGCGAGCAGTACTTC,CASSRNFGEQYF
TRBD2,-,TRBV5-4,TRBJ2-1,TGTGCCAGCAGCTTGGCTAGCGGGAGCTATGAGCAGTTCTTC,CASSLASGSYEQFF
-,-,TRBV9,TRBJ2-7,TGTGCCAGCACCCTAGACACGGGTGGGGACGAGCAGTACTTC,CASTLDTGGDEQYF
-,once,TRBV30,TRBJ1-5,TGTGCCTGGAGTGGACAGTCCAATCAGCCCCAGCATTTT,CAWSGQSNQPQHF
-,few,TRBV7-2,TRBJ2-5,TGTGCCAGCACCCCTCCGGGACTCGAAGTGGGGACCCAGTACTTC,CASTPPGLEVGTQYF
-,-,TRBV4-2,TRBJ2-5,TGTGCCAGCAGCCAAGATAGAGGGCAAGAGACCCAGTACTTC,CASSQDRGQETQYF
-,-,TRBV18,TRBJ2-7,TGTGCCAGCTCACCGAAGGGACGCTCCTACGAGCAGTACTTC,CASSPKGRSYEQYF
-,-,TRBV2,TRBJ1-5,TGTGCCAGCAGTCCCGATGAGGTGGGGGCGACTTCGTGGGGCAATCAGCCCCAGCATTTT,CASSPDEVGATSWGNQPQHF
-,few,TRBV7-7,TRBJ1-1,TGTGCTAGCAGCGTGGGCATGAACACTGAAGCTTTCTTT,CASSVGMNTEAFF
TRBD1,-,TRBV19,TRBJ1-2,TGTGCCAGTAGTAGACAGGGTACTTATGGCTACACCTTC,CASSRQGTYGYTF
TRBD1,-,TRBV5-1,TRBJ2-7,TGCGCCAGCAGCGGAAGCGACAGGGTTTTGGGCTCCGAGCAGTACTTC,CASSGSDRVLGSEQYF
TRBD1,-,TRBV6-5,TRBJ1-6,TGTGCCAGCAGGGGCCCGACAGGGTATGATTCACCCCTCCACTTT,CASRGPTGYDSPLHF
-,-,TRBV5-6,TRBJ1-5,TGTGCCAGCAGCTTAAACGGGGGGGCCGATCAGCCCCAGCATTTT,CASSLNGGADQPQHF
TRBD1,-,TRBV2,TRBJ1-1,TGTGCCAGCAGCGACAGGGGGCGAGGTACTGAAGCTTTCTTT,CASSDRGRGTEAFF
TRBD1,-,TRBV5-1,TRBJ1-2,TGCGCCAGCCGATTTAGGACAGGGGGCGCGGGTCTCTATGGCTACACCTTC,CASRFRTGGAGLYGYTF
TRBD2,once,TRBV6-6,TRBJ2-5,TGTGCCAGCTGTCAGGGACTAGCGGGGTTCTGGGAGACCCAGTACTTC,CASCQGLAGFWETQYF
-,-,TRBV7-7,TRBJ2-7,TGTGCTAGCAGCCCCACCGGGACACCCAGTTCGTACGAGCAGTACTTC,CASSPTGTPSSYEQYF
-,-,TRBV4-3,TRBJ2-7,TGCGCCAGCAGCCAAGCCGTGGGTAACTCCTACGAGCAGTACTTC,CASSQAVGNSYEQYF
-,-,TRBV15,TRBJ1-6,TGTGCCACCAGTGCTCGCTCCTATAATTCACCCCTCCACTTT,CATSARSYNSPLHF
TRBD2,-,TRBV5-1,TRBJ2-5,TGCGCCAGCAGCTCCGGACTAGCGGGAGTAGAGACCCAGTACTTC,CASSSGLAGVETQYF
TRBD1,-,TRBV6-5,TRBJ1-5,TGTGCCAGCAGTTCTGACCCGACAGGGGGGAATCAGCCCCAGCATTTT,CASSSDPTGGNQPQHF
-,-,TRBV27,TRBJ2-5,TGTGCCAGCAGTTTATTGGGCCGGGGGCGAGAGACCCAGTACTTC,CASSLLGRGRETQYF
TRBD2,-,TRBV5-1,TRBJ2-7,TGCGCCAGCAGCTTGAGGGAGGGCGGCGAGCAGTACTTC,CASSLREGGEQYF
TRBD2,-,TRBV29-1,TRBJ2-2,TGCAGCGCCCGGACCACCCGGGACTACACGAACACCGGGGAGCTGTTTTTT,CSARTTRDYTNTGELFF
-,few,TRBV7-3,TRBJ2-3,TGTGCCATCTCGGAGCGCCCTTACACAGATACGCAGTATTTT,CAISERPYTDTQYF
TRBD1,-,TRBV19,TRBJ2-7,TGTGCCAGTAGTAGGGACGGGACAGGGACCCCCGCCTACGAGCAGTACTTC,CASSRDGTGTPAYEQYF
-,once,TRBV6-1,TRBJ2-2,TGTGCCAGCCGTCAGGGAACCGGGGAGCTGTTTTTT,CASRQGTGELFF
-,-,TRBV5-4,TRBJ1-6,TGTGCCAGCAGCCCGACAGGCTCCTATAATTCACCCCTCCACTTT,CASSPTGSYNSPLHF
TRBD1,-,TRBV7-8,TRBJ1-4,TGTGCCAGCACGGGACAGTTTAATGAAAAACTGTTTTTT,CASTGQFNEKLFF